The clone carrying this TCR beta chain has a count of ten or more. Its matching antigen is unknown. The data are from a study of T cells in Graves' hyperthyroidism and ophthalmopathy. Notes on the study in general: Ophthalmopathy was distinguished from stable hyperthyroidism by 13 V-J signatures.

Template material for amplifying TCR beta CDR3 regions consisted of RNA transcripts. The study used the HTBI primer set for a first-round RT-PCR of the TCR CDR3. Via MiXCR, TCRdb re-called the multiplex PCR reads, giving one row per CDR3 protein. The sample has about 250,000 distinct CDR3 sequences; around 24% are singletons. Pregnant or lactating patients were excluded, as were those with uncontrolled infection or other autoimmune disease. Using around 10 ml of fresh peripheral blood, PBMCs were prepared. Input material: blood. This sequence was found in a woman between 40 and 50 years old with Graves' ophthalmopathy.

CDR3 coding DNA: TGTGCCAGCAGTGCCGCGACAGAAGATACGCAGTATTTT. Its translation: CASSAATEDTQYF. The chain uses TRBV6-1 and TRBJ2-3, with D possibly being TRBD1 (5 bases). V shed 4 bases and J shed 5 bases, with 10 bases lying between them. Germline loops: CDR1 MNHNS, CDR2 SASEGT. This CDR3 contains 13 residues.